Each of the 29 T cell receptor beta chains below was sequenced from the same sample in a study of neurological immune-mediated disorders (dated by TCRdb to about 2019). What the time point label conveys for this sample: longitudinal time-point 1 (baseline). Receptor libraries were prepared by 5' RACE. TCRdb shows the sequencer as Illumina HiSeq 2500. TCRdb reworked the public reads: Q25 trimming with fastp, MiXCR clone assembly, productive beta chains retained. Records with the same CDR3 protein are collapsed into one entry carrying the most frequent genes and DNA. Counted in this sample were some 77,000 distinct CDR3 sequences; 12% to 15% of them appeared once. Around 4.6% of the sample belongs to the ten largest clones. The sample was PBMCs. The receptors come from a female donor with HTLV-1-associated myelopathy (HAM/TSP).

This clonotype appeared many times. In DNA, the CDR3 is TGCGCCAGCAGTACACCGGGTTACGAGCAGTACTTC. Translated, it gives CASSTPGYEQYF. The genes are TRBV5-1 and TRBJ2-7, with D unclear. The CDR3 consists of 12 residues. Between the trimmed V and J ends, which lost 5 bases and 4 bases, there was a span of 10 bases. CDR1 and CDR2 (germline): SGHRS, YFSETQ.

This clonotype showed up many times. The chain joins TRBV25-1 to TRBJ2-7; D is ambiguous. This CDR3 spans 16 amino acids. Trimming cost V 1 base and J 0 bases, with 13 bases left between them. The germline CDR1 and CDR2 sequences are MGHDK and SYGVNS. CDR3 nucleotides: TGTGCCAGCAGTGAATCTATCGGCAGGAGCTCCTACGAGCAGTACTTC. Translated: CASSESIGRSSYEQYF.

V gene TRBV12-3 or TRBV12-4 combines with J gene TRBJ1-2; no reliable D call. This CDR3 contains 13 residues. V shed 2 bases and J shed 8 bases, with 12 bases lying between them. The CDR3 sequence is CASSLIAGGGYTF. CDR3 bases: TGTGCCAGCAGTTTAATAGCGGGAGGGGGCTACACCTTC.

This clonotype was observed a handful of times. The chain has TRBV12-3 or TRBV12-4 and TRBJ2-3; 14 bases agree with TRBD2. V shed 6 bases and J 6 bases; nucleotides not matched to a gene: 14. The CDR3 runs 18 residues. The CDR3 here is CASRQDGTSGGPGDTQYF. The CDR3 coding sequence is TGTGCCAGCAGGCAAGACGGGACTAGCGGGGGCCCAGGGGATACGCAGTATTTT.

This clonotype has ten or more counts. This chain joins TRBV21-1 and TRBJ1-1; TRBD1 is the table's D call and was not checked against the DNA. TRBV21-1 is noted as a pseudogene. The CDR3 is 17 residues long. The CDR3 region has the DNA TGTGCCAGCACCAATCCCCGGGACAGGGGGCCGGGCACTGAAGCTTTCTTT. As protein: CASTNPRDRGPGTEAFF.

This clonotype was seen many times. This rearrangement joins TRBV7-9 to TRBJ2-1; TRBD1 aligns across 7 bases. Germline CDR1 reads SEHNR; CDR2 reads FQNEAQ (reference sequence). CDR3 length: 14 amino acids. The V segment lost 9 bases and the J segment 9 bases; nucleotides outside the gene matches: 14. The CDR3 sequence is CASWTGDPVGEQFF. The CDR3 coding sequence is TGTGCCAGTTGGACAGGAGACCCGGTCGGTGAGCAGTTCTTC.

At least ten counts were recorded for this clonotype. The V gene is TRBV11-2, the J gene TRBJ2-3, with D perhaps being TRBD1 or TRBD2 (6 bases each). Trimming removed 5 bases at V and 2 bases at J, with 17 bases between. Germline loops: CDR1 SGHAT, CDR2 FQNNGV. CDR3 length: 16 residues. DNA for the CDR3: TGTGCCAGCAGCCGGGTAGGGGGGCCCACCACAGATACGCAGTATTTT. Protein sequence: CASSRVGGPTTDTQYF. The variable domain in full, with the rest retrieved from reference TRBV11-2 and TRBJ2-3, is EAGVAQSPRYKIIEKRQSVAFWCNPISGHATLYWYQQILGQGPKLLIQFQNNGVVDDSQLPKDRFSAERLKGVDSTLKIQPAKLEDSAVYLCASSRVGGPTTDTQYFGPGTRLTVL.

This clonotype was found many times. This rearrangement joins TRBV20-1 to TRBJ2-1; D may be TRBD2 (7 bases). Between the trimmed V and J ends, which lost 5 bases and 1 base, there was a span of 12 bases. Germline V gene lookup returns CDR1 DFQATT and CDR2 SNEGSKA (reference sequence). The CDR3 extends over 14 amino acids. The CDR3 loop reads CSALRGASYNEQFF. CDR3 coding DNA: TGCAGTGCTCTTCGGGGGGCTTCCTACAATGAGCAGTTCTTC.

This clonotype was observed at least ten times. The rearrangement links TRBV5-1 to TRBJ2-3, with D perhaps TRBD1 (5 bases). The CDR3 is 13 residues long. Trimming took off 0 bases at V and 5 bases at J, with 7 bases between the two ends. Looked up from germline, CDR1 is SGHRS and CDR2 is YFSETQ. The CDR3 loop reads CASSLEGVDTQYF. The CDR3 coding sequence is TGCGCCAGCAGCTTGGAAGGGGTAGATACGCAGTATTTT.

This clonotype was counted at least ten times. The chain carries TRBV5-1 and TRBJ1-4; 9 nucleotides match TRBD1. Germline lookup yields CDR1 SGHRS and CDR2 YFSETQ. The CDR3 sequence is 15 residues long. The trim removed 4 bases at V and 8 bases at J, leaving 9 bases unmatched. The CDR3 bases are TGCGCCAGCAGCATGGGCCCGGGACAGGGCGAAAAACTGTTTTTT. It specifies CASSMGPGQGEKLFF.

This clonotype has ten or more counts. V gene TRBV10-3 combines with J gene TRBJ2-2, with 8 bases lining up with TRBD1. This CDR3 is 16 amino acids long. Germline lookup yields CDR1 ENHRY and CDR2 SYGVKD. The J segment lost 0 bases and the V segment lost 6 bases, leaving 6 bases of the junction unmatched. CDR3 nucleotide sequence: TGTGCCATCAGCCGGACAGGGCCATCGAACACCGGGGAGCTGTTTTTT. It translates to CAISRTGPSNTGELFF.

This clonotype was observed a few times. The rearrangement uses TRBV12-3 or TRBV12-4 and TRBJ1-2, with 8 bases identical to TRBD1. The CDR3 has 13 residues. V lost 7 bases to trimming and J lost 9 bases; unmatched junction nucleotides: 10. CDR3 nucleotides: TGTGCCAGCACCATCGACAGGGGATACAGCTACACCTTC. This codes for CASTIDRGYSYTF.

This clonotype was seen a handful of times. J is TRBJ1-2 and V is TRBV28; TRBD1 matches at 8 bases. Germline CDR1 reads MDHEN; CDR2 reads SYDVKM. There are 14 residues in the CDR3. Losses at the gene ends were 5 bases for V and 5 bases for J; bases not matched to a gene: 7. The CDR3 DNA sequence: TGTGCCAGCAGTCGGACAGGGCTTGGATATGGCTACACCTTC. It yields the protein CASSRTGLGYGYTF.

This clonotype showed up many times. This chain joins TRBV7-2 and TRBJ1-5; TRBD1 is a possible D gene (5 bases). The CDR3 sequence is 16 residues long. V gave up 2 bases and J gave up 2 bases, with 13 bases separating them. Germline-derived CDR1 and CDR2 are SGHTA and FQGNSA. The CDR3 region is CASSLTRREGNQPQHF. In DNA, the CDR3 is TGTGCCAGCAGCTTAACCCGCAGGGAGGGCAATCAGCCCCAGCATTTT.

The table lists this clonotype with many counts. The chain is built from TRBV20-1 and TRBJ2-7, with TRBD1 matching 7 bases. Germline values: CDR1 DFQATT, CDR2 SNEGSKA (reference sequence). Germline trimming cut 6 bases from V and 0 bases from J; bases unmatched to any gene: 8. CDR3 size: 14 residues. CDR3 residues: CSAQDRPSSYEQYF. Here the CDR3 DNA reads TGCAGTGCACAGGACAGGCCCAGCTCCTACGAGCAGTACTTC.

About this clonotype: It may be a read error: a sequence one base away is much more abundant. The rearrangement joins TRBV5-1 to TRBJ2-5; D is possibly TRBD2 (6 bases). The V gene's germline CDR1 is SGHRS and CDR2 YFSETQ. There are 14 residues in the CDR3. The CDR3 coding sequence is TGCGCCAGCAGCTTGGGGGCGGGACGGGTGGTCTGGAACTTC. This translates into CASSLGAGRVVWNF.

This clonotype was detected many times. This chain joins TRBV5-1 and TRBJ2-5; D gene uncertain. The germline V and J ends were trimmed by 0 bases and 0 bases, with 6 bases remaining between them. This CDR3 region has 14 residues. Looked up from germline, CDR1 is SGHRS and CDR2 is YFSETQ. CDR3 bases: TGCGCCAGCAGCTTGGGTCCGAACCAAGAGACCCAGTACTTC. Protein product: CASSLGPNQETQYF.

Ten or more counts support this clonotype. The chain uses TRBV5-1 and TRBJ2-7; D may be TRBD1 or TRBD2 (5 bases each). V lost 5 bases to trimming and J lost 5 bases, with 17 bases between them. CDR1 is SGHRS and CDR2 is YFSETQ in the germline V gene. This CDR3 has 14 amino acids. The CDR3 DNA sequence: TGCGCCAGCAGTCCGGGACGGGGAAGTGACGAGCAGTACTTC. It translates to CASSPGRGSDEQYF.

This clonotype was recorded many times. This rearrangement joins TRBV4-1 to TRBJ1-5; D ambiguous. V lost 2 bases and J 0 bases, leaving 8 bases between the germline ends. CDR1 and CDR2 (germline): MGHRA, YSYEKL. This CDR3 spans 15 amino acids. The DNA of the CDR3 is TGCGCCAGCAGCCAAAATGCCGATAGCAATCAGCCCCAGCATTTT. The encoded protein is CASSQNADSNQPQHF.

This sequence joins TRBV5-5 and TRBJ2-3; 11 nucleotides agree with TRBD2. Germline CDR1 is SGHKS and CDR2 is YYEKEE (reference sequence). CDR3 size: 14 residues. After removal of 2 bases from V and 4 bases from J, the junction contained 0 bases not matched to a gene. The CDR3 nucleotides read TGTGCCAGCAGCTTACTAGCGGGGGCAGATACGCAGTATTTT. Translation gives CASSLLAGADTQYF.

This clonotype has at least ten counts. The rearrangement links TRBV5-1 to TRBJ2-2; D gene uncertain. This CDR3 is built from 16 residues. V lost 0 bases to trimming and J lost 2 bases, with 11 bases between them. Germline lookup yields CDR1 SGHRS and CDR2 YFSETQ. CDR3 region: CASSLDAVSNTGELFF. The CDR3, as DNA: TGCGCCAGCAGCTTGGATGCGGTTAGCAACACCGGGGAGCTGTTTTTT.

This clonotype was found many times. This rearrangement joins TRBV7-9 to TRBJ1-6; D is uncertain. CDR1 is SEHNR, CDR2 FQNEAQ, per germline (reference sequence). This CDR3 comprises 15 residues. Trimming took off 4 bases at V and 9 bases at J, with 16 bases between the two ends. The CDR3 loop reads CASSSGPRNVSPLHF. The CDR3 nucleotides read TGTGCCAGCAGCTCCGGGCCCCGGAATGTTTCACCCCTCCACTTT.

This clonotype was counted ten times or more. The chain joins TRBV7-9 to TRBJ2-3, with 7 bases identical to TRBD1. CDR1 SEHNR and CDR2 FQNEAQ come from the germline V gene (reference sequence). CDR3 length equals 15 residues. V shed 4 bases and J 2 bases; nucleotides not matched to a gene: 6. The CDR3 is CASSSGTVITDTQYF. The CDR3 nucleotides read TGTGCCAGCAGCTCCGGGACAGTGATCACAGATACGCAGTATTTT.

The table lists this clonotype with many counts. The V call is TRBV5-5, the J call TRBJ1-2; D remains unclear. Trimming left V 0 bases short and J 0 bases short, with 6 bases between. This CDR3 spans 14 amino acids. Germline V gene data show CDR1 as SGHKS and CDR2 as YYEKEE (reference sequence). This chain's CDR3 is CASSLERTNYGYTF. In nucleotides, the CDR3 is TGTGCCAGCAGCTTGGAGCGGACTAACTATGGCTACACCTTC. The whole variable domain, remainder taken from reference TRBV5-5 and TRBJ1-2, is DAGVTQSPTHLIKTRGQQVTLRCSPISGHKSVSWYQQVLGQGPQFIFQYYEKEERGRGNFPDRFSARQFPNYSSELNVNALLLGDSALYLCASSLERTNYGYTFGSGTRLTVV.

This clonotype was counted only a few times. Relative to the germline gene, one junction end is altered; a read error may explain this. The CDR3, as DNA: TGTGCCAGCATCTTGATGGAGCTTCTTAGGAGGTACGAGCAGTACTTC. It translates to CASILMELLRRYEQYF. The chain employs TRBV5-6 and TRBJ2-7; D might be TRBD2 (5 bases). CDR3 length: 16 amino acids. CDR1 is SGHDT, CDR2 YYEEEE, per germline.

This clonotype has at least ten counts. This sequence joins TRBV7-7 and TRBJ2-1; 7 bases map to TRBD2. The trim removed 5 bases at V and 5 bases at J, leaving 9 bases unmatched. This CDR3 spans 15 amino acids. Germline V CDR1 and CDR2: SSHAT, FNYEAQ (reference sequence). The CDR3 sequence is CASSPYGGFDNEQFF. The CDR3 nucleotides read TGTGCCAGCAGCCCCTACGGGGGGTTTGACAATGAGCAGTTCTTC.

For the CDR3, the DNA is TGCAGCGTTGCACCGGGACCGGAATACGATACGCAGTATTTT. Translation: CSVAPGPEYDTQYF. The gene calls are TRBV29-1 and TRBJ2-3; D possibly matches TRBD1 or TRBD2 (5 bases each). This CDR3 contains 14 residues. V lost 4 bases and J 6 bases, leaving 17 bases between the germline ends. CDR1 is SQVTM, CDR2 ANQGSEA, per germline.

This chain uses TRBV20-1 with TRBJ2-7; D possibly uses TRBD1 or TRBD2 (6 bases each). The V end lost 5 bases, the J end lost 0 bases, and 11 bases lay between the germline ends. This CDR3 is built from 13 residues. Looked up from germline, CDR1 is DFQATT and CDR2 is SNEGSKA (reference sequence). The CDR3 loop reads CSAPSGASYEQYF. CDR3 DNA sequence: TGCAGTGCTCCCTCGGGGGCCTCCTACGAGCAGTACTTC.

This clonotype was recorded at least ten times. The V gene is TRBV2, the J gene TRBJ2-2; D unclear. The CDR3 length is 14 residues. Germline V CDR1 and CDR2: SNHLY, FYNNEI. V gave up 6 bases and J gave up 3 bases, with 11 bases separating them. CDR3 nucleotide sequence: TGTGCCAGCAGCTTCTACCCGGACACCGGGGAGCTGTTTTTT. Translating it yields CASSFYPDTGELFF.